A single sample gave rise to the 12 T cell receptor beta chains below, sequenced in a study of blood T cells in healthy people across ages. Together with a sample-barcoded 5' primer, a J-beta primer mix was included in a second PCR lasting roughly 6 to 12 cycles. In TCRdb, the 5' RACE reads were re-called with MiXCR into one record per CDR3 protein. Of 700,000 or so distinct CDR3 sequences in the sample, about a fifth are singletons; the top ten hold 22%. Material: blood. The receptors were sampled from a man between 65 and 85 years old in good health.

V gene TRBV19 combines with J gene TRBJ1-2, with 8 bases aligning to TRBD1. V lost 3 bases and J lost 5; bases outside the gene matches: 5. The germline gives CDR1 LNHDA, CDR2 SQIVND (reference sequence). CDR3 length: 14 amino acids. Here the CDR3 reads CASSIGTGGYGYTF. The CDR3 nucleotides are TGTGCCAGTAGTATCGGGACAGGCGGATATGGCTACACCTTC.

This clonotype has more than one count but fewer than ten. The J gene is TRBJ2-4, the V gene TRBV20-1, with 8 bases matching TRBD2. Germline V gene data show CDR1 as DFQATT and CDR2 as SNEGSKA (reference sequence). The CDR3 sequence is 16 residues long. V lost 3 bases and J lost 8; bases outside the gene matches: 15. The chain's CDR3 is CSASSGTRVFRHIQYF. The CDR3 region has the DNA TGCAGTGCTAGTTCCGGGACTAGGGTCTTTAGGCACATTCAGTACTTC.

The table lists this clonotype with a few counts. V is TRBV10-3 and J is TRBJ2-1, with TRBD2 matching 7 bases. J lost 6 bases, V lost 6 bases, and 11 bases had no gene match. The V gene's germline CDR1 is ENHRY and CDR2 SYGVKD. The CDR3 totals 15 residues. This CDR3 reads CAISKTSQTGNEQFF. CDR3 bases: TGTGCCATCAGCAAGACTAGCCAGACTGGCAATGAGCAGTTCTTC.

V usage is TRBV7-7 and J usage is TRBJ2-1; maybe TRBD2 (6 bases). Germline V gene sequence: CDR1 SSHAT, CDR2 FNYEAQ (reference sequence). The V end lost 5 bases, the J end lost 4 bases, and 15 bases lay between the germline ends. CDR3 size: 15 residues. The CDR3 DNA reads as TGTGCCAGCAGCCGGGAGCGAGACAGTTACAATGAGCAGTTCTTC. This codes for CASSRERDSYNEQFF. The full variable domain, in which reference TRBV7-7 and TRBJ2-1 provide the parts outside the CDR3, is GAGVSQSPRYKVTKRGQDVTLRCDPISSHATLYWYQQALGQGPEFLTYFNYEAQPDKSGLPSDRFSAERPEGSISTLTIQRTEQRDSAMYRCASSRERDSYNEQFFGPGTRLTVL.

CDR3 residues: CAISESIPYEQYF. The CDR3 region has the DNA TGTGCCATCAGTGAGTCCATCCCCTACGAGCAGTACTTC. The chain joins TRBV10-3 to TRBJ2-5; D remains unclear. The DNA end lines up better with TRBJ2-7; the J call may be wrong. Per the germline V gene, CDR1 is ENHRY and CDR2 is SYGVKD. The CDR3 extends over 13 amino acids.

The chain links TRBV4-1 to TRBJ2-7, with D tentatively TRBD2 (5 bases). CDR1 is MGHRA, CDR2 YSYEKL, per germline. The CDR3 consists of 15 residues. V lost 1 base and J 6 bases, leaving 16 bases between the germline ends. The CDR3 DNA reads as TGCGCCAGCAGCCAAGTTCAGGCTTCTCGGGGCGAGCAGTACTTC. It yields the protein CASSQVQASRGEQYF.

This clonotype was recorded a few times. This sequence joins TRBV24-1 and TRBJ2-1; 9 bases line up with TRBD2. The CDR3 is 17 residues long. CDR1 and CDR2 from the germline V gene are KGHDR and SFDVKD. The V segment lost 4 bases and the J segment 8 bases; nucleotides outside the gene matches: 14. The chain's CDR3 is CATSDSGTSIPMDEQFF. The CDR3, as DNA: TGTGCCACCAGTGACTCTGGGACTAGCATACCCATGGATGAGCAGTTCTTC.

This chain connects TRBV24-1 to TRBJ2-1, with 10 nucleotides matching TRBD1. The CDR3 runs 16 residues. Germline V gene data show CDR1 as KGHDR and CDR2 as SFDVKD. V lost 3 bases and J lost 10; bases outside the gene matches: 11. The chain's CDR3 is CATSDRAGTGALEQFF. The CDR3 DNA follows: TGTGCCACCAGTGATAGGGCCGGGACAGGGGCTCTCGAGCAGTTCTTC.

The rearrangement links TRBV7-9 to TRBJ1-2; TRBD1 matches at 7 bases. From germline, CDR1 is SEHNR and CDR2 FQNEAQ (reference sequence). J lost 3 bases, V lost 8 bases, and 6 bases had no gene match. CDR3 length equals 13 residues. This chain's CDR3 is CASREGADYGYTF. The DNA of the CDR3 is TGTGCCAGCCGAGAGGGGGCGGACTATGGCTACACCTTC.

The chain uses TRBV6-5 and TRBJ1-5; D not resolved. CDR3 length equals 16 residues. Germline CDR1 reads MNHEY; CDR2 reads SVGAGI. Trimming took off 3 bases at V and 2 bases at J, with 14 bases between the two ends. The CDR3 sequence is CASSYGAGEGNQPQHF. The CDR3 DNA reads as TGTGCCAGCAGTTATGGCGCAGGAGAGGGCAATCAGCCCCAGCATTTT.

This clonotype was seen a few times. The chain employs TRBV10-3 and TRBJ2-1; TRBD2 agrees at 7 bases. The CDR3 spans 16 residues. The junction had 6 bases not matched to a gene; V was cut back by 4 bases and J by 0 bases. Looked up from germline, CDR1 is ENHRY and CDR2 is SYGVKD. The CDR3 DNA is TGTGCCATCAGTGTTGGCGGGAGAGGCTCCTACAATGAGCAGTTCTTC. This translates into CAISVGGRGSYNEQFF.

The chain has TRBV20-1 and TRBJ1-1; TRBD1 might be the D (5 bases). Trimming pared 2 bases from V and 6 bases from J, leaving 13 bases between. The CDR3 extends over 13 amino acids. Germline V gene sequence: CDR1 DFQATT, CDR2 SNEGSKA (reference sequence). CDR3 in amino acids: CSARLTGRPEAFF. The CDR3 coding sequence is TGCAGTGCTAGACTTACGGGGCGGCCTGAAGCTTTCTTT.